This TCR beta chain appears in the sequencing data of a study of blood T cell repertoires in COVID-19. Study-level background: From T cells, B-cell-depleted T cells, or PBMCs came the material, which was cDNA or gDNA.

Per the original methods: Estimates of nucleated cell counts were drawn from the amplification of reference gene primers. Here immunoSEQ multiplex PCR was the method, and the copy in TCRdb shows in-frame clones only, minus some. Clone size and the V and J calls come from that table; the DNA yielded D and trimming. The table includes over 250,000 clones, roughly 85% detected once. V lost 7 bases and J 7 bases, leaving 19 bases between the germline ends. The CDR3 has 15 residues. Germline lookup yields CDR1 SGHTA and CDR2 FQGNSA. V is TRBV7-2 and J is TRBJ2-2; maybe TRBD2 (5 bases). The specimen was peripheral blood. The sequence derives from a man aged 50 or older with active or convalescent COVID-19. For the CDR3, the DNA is TGTGCCAGCACATATGAATCGGGCGGGCGCGGGGAGCTGTTTTTT. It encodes CASTYESGGRGELFF.